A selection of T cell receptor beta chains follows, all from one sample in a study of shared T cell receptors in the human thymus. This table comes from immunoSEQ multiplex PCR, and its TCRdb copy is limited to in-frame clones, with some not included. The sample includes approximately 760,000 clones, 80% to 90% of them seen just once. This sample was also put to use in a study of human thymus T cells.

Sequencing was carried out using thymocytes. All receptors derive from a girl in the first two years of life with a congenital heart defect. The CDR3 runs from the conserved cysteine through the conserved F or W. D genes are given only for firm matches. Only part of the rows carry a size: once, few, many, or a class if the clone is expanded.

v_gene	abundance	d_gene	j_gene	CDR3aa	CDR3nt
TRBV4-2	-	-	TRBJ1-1	CASSQGGWQGPNTEAFF	TGTGCCAGCAGCCAAGGGGGCTGGCAGGGGCCGAACACTGAAGCTTTCTTT
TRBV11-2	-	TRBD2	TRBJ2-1	CASSLVSGGASDSYNEQFF	TGTGCCAGCAGCTTAGTTTCGGGGGGGGCCTCCGACTCCTACAATGAGCAGTTCTTC
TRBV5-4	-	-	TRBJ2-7	CASSLGGYEQYF	TGTGCCAGCAGCTTGGGAGGATACGAGCAGTACTTC
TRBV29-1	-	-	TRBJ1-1	CSVQTRSTEAFF	TGCAGCGTCCAAACTCGGAGCACTGAAGCTTTCTTT
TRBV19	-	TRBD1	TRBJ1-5	CASSIHRGHQPQHF	TGTGCCAGTAGTATCCACAGGGGCCATCAGCCCCAGCATTTT
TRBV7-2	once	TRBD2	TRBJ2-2	CASSGAGGAPEMNTGELFF	TGTGCCAGCAGCGGAGCGGGGGGGGCCCCCGAAATGAACACCGGGGAGCTGTTTTTT
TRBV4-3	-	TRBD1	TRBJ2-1	CASSQFRDRVQFF	TGCGCCAGCAGCCAATTCCGGGACAGGGTACAGTTCTTC
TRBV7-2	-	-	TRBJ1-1	CASSSQASGGKKAEAFF	TGTGCCAGCAGCTCCCAGGCCTCCGGGGGTAAGAAGGCTGAAGCTTTCTTT
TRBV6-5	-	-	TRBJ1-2	CASSYSMTTGDYGYTF	TGTGCCAGCAGTTACTCGATGACGACAGGAGACTATGGCTACACCTTC
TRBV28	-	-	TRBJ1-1	CASRVEGPAAFF	TGTGCCAGCAGGGTAGAGGGCCCTGCGGCTTTCTTT
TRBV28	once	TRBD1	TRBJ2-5	CASSLFGTVQETQYF	TGTGCCAGCAGTTTATTCGGGACAGTCCAAGAGACCCAGTACTTC
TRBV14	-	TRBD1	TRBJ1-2	CASSPTPKPQGRNGYTF	TGTGCCAGCAGCCCCACCCCAAAGCCACAGGGGAGAAATGGCTACACCTTC
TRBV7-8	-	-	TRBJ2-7	CASSLTRAPTEAF	TGTGCCAGCAGCCTTACTAGAGCCCCAACCGAAGCCTTC
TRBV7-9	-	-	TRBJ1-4	CASSQGRGVNEKLFF	TGTGCCAGCAGCCAAGGCCGGGGGGTTAATGAAAAACTGTTTTTT
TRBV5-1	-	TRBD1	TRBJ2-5	CASSLTSRGQETQYF	TGCGCCAGCAGCCTGACCTCCAGGGGGCAAGAGACCCAGTACTTC
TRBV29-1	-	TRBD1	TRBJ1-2	CSVEMASGTGSNYGYTF	TGCAGCGTTGAAATGGCCTCCGGGACAGGGTCTAACTATGGCTACACCTTC
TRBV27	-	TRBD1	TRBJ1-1	CASSFSGGLGAFF	TGTGCCAGCAGTTTTTCAGGGGGATTGGGAGCTTTCTTT
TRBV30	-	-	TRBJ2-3	CAWSGNENTDTQYF	TGTGCCTGGAGTGGCAATGAGAACACAGATACGCAGTATTTT
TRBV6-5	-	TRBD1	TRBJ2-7	CASSSQTQGRYEQYF	TGTGCCAGCAGTTCCCAGACACAGGGGCGCTACGAGCAGTACTTC
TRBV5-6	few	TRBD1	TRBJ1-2	CASSLGEIDRVGTGYGYTF	TGTGCCAGCAGCTTGGGAGAGATAGACAGGGTGGGTACTGGCTATGGCTACACCTTC
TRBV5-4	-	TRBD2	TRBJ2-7	CASSSSGGPYEQYF	TGTGCCAGCTCATCTAGCGGGGGCCCTTACGAGCAGTACTTC
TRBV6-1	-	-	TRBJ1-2	CASSEVQGRHGYTF	TGTGCCAGCAGTGAAGTACAGGGACGGCATGGCTACACCTTC
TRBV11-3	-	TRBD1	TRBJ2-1	CASSLQGAYNEQFF	TGTGCCAGCAGCTTACAGGGGGCCTACAATGAGCAGTTCTTC
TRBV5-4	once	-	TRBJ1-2	CASSLRFQGRGYTF	TGTGCCAGCAGCTTGCGTTTTCAGGGCCGTGGCTACACCTTC
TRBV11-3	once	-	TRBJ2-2	CASSPRCQGGTGELFF	TGTGCCAGCAGCCCTCGGTGTCAGGGGGGTACCGGGGAGCTGTTTTTT
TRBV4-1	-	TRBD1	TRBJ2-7	CASSQQDRVYEQYF	TGCGCCAGCAGCCAACAAGACAGGGTATACGAGCAGTACTTC
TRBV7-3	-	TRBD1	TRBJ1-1	CASSLIRIFHGRAQTGGNTEAFF	TGTGCCAGCAGCTTAATTAGAATTTTTCACGGTAGGGCCCAGACAGGGGGAAACACTGAAGCTTTCTTT
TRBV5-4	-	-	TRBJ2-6	CASSYLCGRREWSGANVLTF	TGTGCCAGCAGCTACTTATGCGGTCGGAGGGAATGGAGTGGGGCCAACGTCCTGACTTTC
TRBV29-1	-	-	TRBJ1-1	CSVNPHSGRLGGVDTEAFF	TGCAGCGTCAACCCCCACTCGGGACGTTTGGGAGGGGTGGATACTGAAGCTTTCTTT
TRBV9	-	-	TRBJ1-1	CASSGSMNTEAFF	TGTGCCAGCAGCGGATCTATGAACACTGAAGCTTTCTTT
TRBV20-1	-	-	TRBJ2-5	CSANLKTQYF	TGCAGCGCTAATCTAAAGACCCAGTACTTC
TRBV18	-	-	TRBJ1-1	CASSPFRNTEAFF	TGTGCCAGCTCACCTTTCAGAAACACTGAAGCTTTCTTT
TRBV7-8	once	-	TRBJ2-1	CASSRTGYSSYNEQFF	TGTGCCAGCAGCAGGACTGGGTACAGCTCCTACAATGAGCAGTTCTTC
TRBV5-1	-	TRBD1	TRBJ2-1	CASRPTGESSYNEQFF	TGCGCCAGCCGACCGACAGGGGAAAGCTCCTACAATGAGCAGTTCTTC
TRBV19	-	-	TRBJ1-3	CASSSGSPSGNTIYF	TGTGCCAGTAGTTCGGGGAGCCCCTCTGGAAACACCATATATTTT
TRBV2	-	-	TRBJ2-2	CASSNMGQGLAGELFF	TGTGCCAGCAGTAACATGGGGCAGGGGTTGGCCGGGGAGCTGTTTTTT
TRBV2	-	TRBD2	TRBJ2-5	CASSQSGGPQETQYF	TGTGCCAGCAGTCAAAGCGGGGGCCCCCAAGAGACCCAGTACTTC
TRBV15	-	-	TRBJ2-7	CATSSIRDSLYEQYF	TGTGCCACCAGCAGTATCCGGGACTCCTTATACGAGCAGTACTTC
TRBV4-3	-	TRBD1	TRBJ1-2	CASSPIGTARLYGYTF	TGCGCCAGCAGCCCGATAGGGACAGCCCGACTATATGGCTACACCTTC
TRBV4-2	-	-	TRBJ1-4	CASSQDSRARGNEKLFF	TGTGCCAGCAGCCAAGATTCCCGGGCTAGGGGAAATGAAAAACTGTTTTTT
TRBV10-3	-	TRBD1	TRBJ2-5	CAISEHRQGGRQETQYF	TGTGCCATCAGTGAACACCGACAGGGGGGTAGGCAAGAGACCCAGTACTTC
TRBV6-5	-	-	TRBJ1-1	CAHGQNTEAFF	TGTGCCCACGGACAGAACACTGAAGCTTTCTTT
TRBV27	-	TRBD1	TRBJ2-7	CASSWGTGVYEQYF	TGTGCCAGCAGTTGGGGGACAGGGGTTTACGAGCAGTACTTC
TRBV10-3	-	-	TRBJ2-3	CASLGGGTDTQYF	TGTGCCAGCCTTGGAGGGGGCACAGATACGCAGTATTTT
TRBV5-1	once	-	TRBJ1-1	CASSEDTGVDTEAFF	TGCGCCAGCAGTGAGGACACGGGTGTGGACACTGAAGCTTTCTTT
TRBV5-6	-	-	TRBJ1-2	CASSLGEVDGYTF	TGTGCCAGCAGCCTCGGGGAGGTTGATGGCTACACCTTC
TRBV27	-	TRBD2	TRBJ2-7	CASRSPRGTSGGEGEQYF	TGTGCCAGCAGGTCCCCGCGGGGGACTAGCGGGGGGGAGGGCGAGCAGTACTTC
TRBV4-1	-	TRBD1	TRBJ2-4	CASSQRPTGGKNIQYF	TGCGCCAGCAGCCAACGCCCAACAGGGGGAAAAAACATTCAGTACTTC